This T cell receptor beta chain comes out of a study of T cell repertoires in cytomegalovirus infection. Study information: Indicated by public TCR beta signatures were CMV infection and matching HLA type. Study conclusions and caveats: What dominated the ex vivo response were HLA-C-restricted CMV-specific TCR beta clonotypes. Summed frequency of public TCR beta families distinguished CMV carriers with the relevant HLA.

To note about this clonotype: Its antigen is currently unknown.

TCRdb re-derived calls from the reads in MiXCR, one entry per CDR3 protein. The sample has fewer than 550,000 distinct CDR3 sequences, under 40% seen once. This TCR came from a human donor in good health (CMV status not recorded). Some clones in this sample may be carry-over from other donors' samples. The specimen was PBMCs.

Here the CDR3 reads CASSSPGQNAYEQYF. The CDR3 coding sequence is TGTGCCAGCAGTTCGCCGGGACAAAATGCCTACGAGCAGTACTTC. This chain joins TRBV6-5 and TRBJ2-7, with a tentative D call TRBD1 (6 bases). The CDR3 extends over 15 amino acids. The germline V gene encodes CDR1 MNHEY and CDR2 SVGAGI. Trimming stripped 4 bases from V and 2 bases from J, with 15 bases between.